Presented here are 18 T cell receptor beta chains from one specimen sequenced in a study of control samples from healthy donors and cancer patients. Method: immunoSEQ multiplex PCR; TCRdb's copy keeps in-frame clones and lacks some. Of about 44,000 clones in the sample, 65% to 80% were seen once. The sequenced sample consisted of formalin-fixed, paraffin-embedded tissue. The receptors derive from a male donor with melanoma.

The chain recombines TRBV3-1 (or the pseudogene TRBV3-2) with TRBJ2-3; D not resolved. V was pared by 2 bases and J by 5 bases, with 8 bases between. The CDR3 has 13 amino acids. Germline-derived CDR1 and CDR2 are LGHDT and YNNKEL (reference sequence). CDR3: CASSQFNGDTQYF. CDR3 in DNA: TGTGCCAGCAGCCAATTTAATGGAGATACGCAGTATTTT.

V usage is TRBV27 and J usage is TRBJ2-2; TRBD2 aligns across 9 bases. V dropped 3 bases and J dropped 4; count of bases not matched to a gene: 9. The CDR3 extends over 17 amino acids. Germline-derived CDR1 and CDR2 are MNHEY and SMNVEV (reference sequence). CDR3 in DNA: TGTGCCAGCAGTTTTAAGGCGGGAGGGCTTGGCACCGGGGAGCTGTTTTTT. Translated, it gives CASSFKAGGLGTGELFF.

In this sample, this clone turned up once. This chain links TRBV6-4 with TRBJ1-5; no definite D call. This CDR3 has 16 amino acids. Trimming left V 2 bases short and J 7 bases short, with 18 bases between. Germline V CDR1 and CDR2: MRHNA, SNTAGT. In DNA form, the CDR3 reads TGTGCCAGCAGTGACCGCTGGGCCATCAAACGGCAGCCCCAGCATTTT. Translating it yields CASSDRWAIKRQPQHF.

The chain links TRBV30 to TRBJ1-1; D gene uncertain. The CDR3 loop spans 14 amino acids. V lost 3 bases and J lost 1, with 12 bases in between. Germline CDR1 is GTSNPN and CDR2 is SVGIG (reference sequence). CDR3 amino acids: CAWSARGENTEAFF. The CDR3 DNA reads as TGTGCCTGGAGCGCCCGGGGTGAGAACACTGAAGCTTTCTTT.

V is TRBV28 and J is TRBJ1-2; TRBD1 might be the D (5 bases). CDR3 length: 15 residues. Looked up from germline, CDR1 is MDHEN and CDR2 is SYDVKM. The V and J ends lost 5 bases and 4 bases respectively, with 17 bases between them. The CDR3 region is CASSLDSPLPYGYTF. Written as DNA, the CDR3 is TGTGCCAGCAGTCTAGACAGCCCCTTACCCTATGGCTACACCTTC.

This clone has a handful of counts. This rearrangement joins TRBV2 to TRBJ2-1; 7 positions match TRBD2. The ends lost 4 bases at V and 8 bases at J; junction bases unmatched: 8. The CDR3 spans 14 residues. Germline V gene lookup returns CDR1 SNHLY and CDR2 FYNNEI. CDR3 sequence: CASSAGLGAYEQFF. In DNA form, the CDR3 reads TGTGCCAGCAGTGCAGGACTAGGGGCCTATGAGCAGTTCTTC.

A single count supports this clone. This chain connects TRBV6-1 to TRBJ1-2; D is unresolved. Germline values: CDR1 MNHNS, CDR2 SASEGT. Trimming cost V 3 bases and J 10 bases, with 18 bases left between them. CDR3 length: 14 amino acids. CDR3 bases: TGTGCCAGCAGTGATTCGGGAAGGCATCGAGACTACACCTTC. It translates to CASSDSGRHRDYTF.

J is TRBJ2-1 and V is TRBV5-1; a weak D match, TRBD1 (5 bases). Trimming cost V 4 bases and J 3 bases, with 11 bases left between them. Germline V gene lookup returns CDR1 SGHRS and CDR2 YFSETQ. The length of the CDR3 is 14 residues. The CDR3 DNA is TGCGCCAGCAGCCTAGACAGCCGCTACAATGAGCAGTTCTTC. Protein product: CASSLDSRYNEQFF.

CDR3: CTNQEGQISYEQYF. The CDR3 DNA follows: TGCACCAACCAAGAAGGACAGATCTCCTACGAGCAGTACTTC. The chain recombines TRBV23-1 with TRBJ2-7, with D maybe TRBD1 (6 bases). TRBV23-1 falls under the ORF class, with uncertain function. The CDR3 has 14 amino acids.

This chain connects TRBV7-3 to TRBJ2-3; 9 bases align to TRBD2. This CDR3 contains 14 residues. The germline gives CDR1 SGHTA, CDR2 FQGTGA. The V and J ends lost 5 bases and 2 bases, in that order; junction bases with no gene match: 2. The CDR3 protein is CASSRTSATDTQYF. DNA of the CDR3: TGTGCCAGCAGCCGGACTAGCGCCACAGATACGCAGTATTTT.

This clone was seen more than once but under ten times. V usage is TRBV19 and J usage is TRBJ2-1; 11 nucleotides align to TRBD2. V shed 5 bases, J shed 8 bases, and the junction held 5 bases outside the gene matches. The CDR3 loop spans 14 amino acids. Germline V CDR1 and CDR2: LNHDA, SQIVND (reference sequence). CDR3 sequence (DNA): TGTGCCAGTAGTCTAAGACTAGCGGGATATGAGCAGTTCTTC. It is translated as CASSLRLAGYEQFF.

The rearrangement uses TRBV19 and TRBJ2-3, with TRBD2 matching over 10 bases. The junction had 5 bases not matched to a gene; V was cut back by 4 bases and J by 1 base. Germline V gene lookup returns CDR1 LNHDA and CDR2 SQIVND (reference sequence). The CDR3 spans 16 residues. In DNA form, the CDR3 reads TGTGCCAGTAGTAGTAGCGGGAGGATACGCACAGATACGCAGTATTTT. Encoded protein: CASSSSGRIRTDTQYF. The whole variable domain, filled in from reference TRBV19 and TRBJ2-3, reads DGGITQSPKYLFRKEGQNVTLSCEQNLNHDAMYWYRQDPGQGLRLIYYSQIVNDFQKGDIAEGYSVSREKKESFPLTVTSAQKNPTAFYLCASSSSGRIRTDTQYFGPGTRLTVL.

The chain joins TRBV2 to TRBJ2-7; 10 nucleotides line up with TRBD2. Germline CDR1 and CDR2: SNHLY and FYNNEI. The CDR3 sequence is 15 residues long. The V segment lost 5 bases and the J segment 9 bases; nucleotides outside the gene matches: 13. The CDR3 reads CASSPTSGTRGRQYF. The DNA of the CDR3 is TGTGCCAGCAGTCCAACTAGCGGGACCCGGGGAAGGCAGTACTTC. Supplemented by reference TRBV2 and TRBJ2-7, the full variable domain reads EPEVTQTPSHQVTQMGQEVILRCVPISNHLYFYWYRQILGQKVEFLVSFYNNEISEKSEIFDDQFSVERPDGSNFTLKIRSTKLEDSAMYFCASSPTSGTRGRQYFGPGTRLTVT.

V and J are TRBV2 and TRBJ2-1; TRBD1 agrees at 11 bases. V shed 2 bases, J shed 6 bases, and the junction held 3 bases outside the gene matches. CDR3 length: 15 amino acids. The germline V gene encodes CDR1 SNHLY and CDR2 FYNNEI. The CDR3, as DNA: TGTGCCAGCAGTGAACTGGGACAGGGGGGCAATGAGCAGTTCTTC. Residues: CASSELGQGGNEQFF.

The chain uses TRBV24-1 and TRBJ2-1; 10 bases agree with TRBD1. Germline CDR1 KGHDR, CDR2 SFDVKD. CDR3 length: 15 residues. V lost 3 bases and J lost 5; bases outside the gene matches: 3. CDR3 protein: CATSDAGQGDNEQFF. The DNA for the CDR3 is TGTGCCACCAGTGATGCCGGACAGGGGGACAATGAGCAGTTCTTC.

Concerning this clone itself: Relative to the germline gene, one junction end is altered; a read error may explain this. The chain is built from TRBV5-4 and TRBJ2-6; D ambiguous. The germline V gene has CDR1 SGHNT and CDR2 YYREEE (reference sequence). This CDR3 has 17 residues. CDR3 amino acids: CASSLDVPEKSGQRPDF. CDR3 nucleotide sequence: TGTGCCAGCTCGTTGGACGTACCAGAAAAGTCGGGCCAACGTCCTGATTTC.

This CDR3 is CASSSGPGGNYGYTF. The CDR3 DNA reads TGTGCCAGCAGCTCGGGGCCAGGGGGTAACTATGGCTACACCTTC. This chain connects TRBV9 to TRBJ1-2; 7 nucleotides agree with TRBD1. The CDR3 runs 15 residues. In germline, CDR1 is SGDLS, CDR2 YYNGEE. The V segment lost 4 bases and the J segment 1 base; nucleotides outside the gene matches: 7. Drawing the rest from reference TRBV9 and TRBJ1-2, the complete variable domain is DSGVTQTPKHLITATGQRVTLRCSPRSGDLSVYWYQQSLDQGLQFLIQYYNGEERAKGNILERFSAQQFPDLHSELNLSSLELGDSALYFCASSSGPGGNYGYTFGSGTRLTVV.

Comment on this clone: One end of the junction fails to match germline, which may point to a read error. The sample holds other DNA sequences that translate to the same CDR3. V and J are TRBV9 and TRBJ2-1; 12 bases map to TRBD2. CDR3 size: 16 residues. The germline V gene encodes CDR1 SGDLS and CDR2 YYNGEE. The DNA of the CDR3 is TGTGCCAGCAGCGTAGTCGGACTAGCGGGACACAATGAACAGTTCTTC. Its translation: CASSVVGLAGHNEQFF.